Below, 14 T cell receptor beta chains from the same sample are listed, as sequenced in a study of blood T cell repertoires in COVID-19. Repertoires were generated with immunoSEQ multiplex PCR, while TCRdb's copy carries only in-frame clones and drops some. Found here are just under 150,000 clones, over 65% of them singletons; the top ten hold about 5%. The specimen sequenced was peripheral blood. The receptors originated from a human donor in a cohort sampled during active COVID-19.

This clone appeared once. The chain uses TRBV5-6 and TRBJ1-5; a weak D match, TRBD1 (5 bases). V shed 3 bases and J shed 2 bases, with 9 bases lying between them. Germline lookup yields CDR1 SGHDT and CDR2 YYEEEE. The CDR3 spans 14 residues. The CDR3 protein is CASSYQGGNQPQHF. In DNA form, the CDR3 reads TGTGCCAGCAGCTACCAAGGGGGCAATCAGCCCCAGCATTTT.

The rearrangement joins TRBV10-3 to TRBJ1-2, with TRBD1 as a possible D gene (5 bases). The CDR3 covers 13 residues. Per the germline V gene, CDR1 is ENHRY and CDR2 is SYGVKD. Trimming removed 6 bases from V and 5 bases from J, with 13 bases in between. CDR3 residues: CAISTRGVYGYTF. The CDR3 DNA reads as TGTGCCATCAGCACCCGGGGGGTTTATGGCTACACCTTC.

This chain links TRBV19 with TRBJ1-2, with D maybe TRBD1 (5 bases). Deletions cut 3 bases from V and 8 bases from J, with 13 bases between. Germline loops: CDR1 LNHDA, CDR2 SQIVND (reference sequence). This CDR3 contains 13 residues. CDR3 bases: TGTGCCAGTAGTATTGGGCCAGGGAAAGGCTACACCTTC. It encodes CASSIGPGKGYTF.

The chain joins TRBV4-1 to TRBJ2-1; 8 bases line up with TRBD2. Germline CDR1 is MGHRA and CDR2 is YSYEKL. The CDR3 loop spans 16 amino acids. The ends lost 0 bases at V and 6 bases at J; junction bases unmatched: 7. The CDR3 sequence: CASSQDSGGVGNEQFF. CDR3 coding DNA: TGCGCCAGCAGCCAAGATTCGGGAGGGGTTGGCAATGAGCAGTTCTTC.

The J gene is TRBJ1-3, the V gene TRBV7-9; 7 bases line up with TRBD1. Trimming at V came to 5 bases and at J to 2 bases, leaving 9 bases not matched to a gene. Germline V gene sequence: CDR1 SEHNR, CDR2 FQNEAQ (reference sequence). This CDR3 contains 16 residues. The CDR3 bases are TGTGCCAGCAGCCCCTACAGGGGTTTAACTGGAAACACCATATATTTT. Translation: CASSPYRGLTGNTIYF.

The J gene is TRBJ1-2, the V gene TRBV19; 7 bases line up with TRBD1. V trimming: 3 bases; J trimming: 3 bases; junction bases outside the gene matches: 7. Germline CDR1 and CDR2: LNHDA and SQIVND (reference sequence). The CDR3 contains 15 residues. The CDR3 DNA reads TGTGCCAGTAGTATTAAAGACAGGGACCACTATGGCTACACCTTC. Amino acids: CASSIKDRDHYGYTF.

The chain recombines TRBV5-1 with TRBJ1-4; 9 bases fit TRBD1. The ends lost 4 bases at V and 5 bases at J; junction bases unmatched: 9. This CDR3 spans 16 amino acids. Germline CDR1 reads SGHRS; CDR2 reads YFSETQ. This CDR3 reads CASSPGQGTRNEKLFF. The CDR3 bases are TGCGCCAGCAGCCCCGGACAGGGGACGAGGAATGAAAAACTGTTTTTT.

The rearrangement joins TRBV15 to TRBJ2-3; 13 bases are shared with TRBD2. Unmatched junction bases numbered 13, after V lost 3 bases and J lost 1 base. Looked up from germline, CDR1 is LNHNV and CDR2 is YYDKDF (reference sequence). The CDR3 totals 20 residues. CDR3 in amino acids: CATSSGGTSGGAVGTDTQYF. The CDR3 DNA sequence: TGTGCCACCAGCAGTGGAGGAACTAGCGGGGGGGCAGTTGGCACAGATACGCAGTATTTT.

This chain uses TRBV7-8 with TRBJ2-5; the match to TRBD2 covers 9 bases. Germline V CDR1 and CDR2: SGHVS, FQNEAQ. The CDR3 extends over 16 amino acids. The junction had 10 bases not matched to a gene; V was cut back by 5 bases and J by 3 bases. The CDR3 DNA reads as TGTGCCAGCAGCGTCCCCCGGACTAGCGTTAAAGAGACCCAGTACTTC. It specifies CASSVPRTSVKETQYF.

This clone was detected only a few times. The V gene is TRBV7-2, the J gene TRBJ1-1; D gene uncertain. The CDR3 runs 13 residues. Germline-derived CDR1 and CDR2 are SGHTA and FQGNSA. V shed 5 bases and J shed 4 bases, with 11 bases lying between them. The CDR3 here is CASSITTGTEAFF. The CDR3, as DNA: TGTGCCAGCAGCATAACAACGGGCACTGAAGCTTTCTTT.

The chain recombines TRBV29-1 with TRBJ1-4; perhaps TRBD1 as D (5 bases). The V and J ends lost 0 bases and 0 bases respectively, with 8 bases between them. CDR3 length equals 15 residues. The germline V gene has CDR1 SQVTM and CDR2 ANQGSEA. The CDR3 here is CSVEDTRATNEKLFF. The CDR3 region has the DNA TGCAGCGTTGAAGACACCAGGGCAACTAATGAAAAACTGTTTTTT.

As regards this clone: Other DNA sequences within the sample encode an identical CDR3. This rearrangement joins TRBV6-1 to TRBJ1-5; no clear D. Germline-derived CDR1 and CDR2 are MNHNS and SASEGT. The V and J ends lost 2 bases and 5 bases respectively, with 4 bases between them. The CDR3 sequence is 12 residues long. The CDR3 protein is CASSERDQPQHF. CDR3 nucleotides: TGTGCCAGCAGTGAACGTGATCAGCCCCAGCATTTT.

This chain links TRBV6-1 with TRBJ2-3; a possible D gene is TRBD2 (5 bases). V lost 2 bases to trimming and J lost 3 bases, with 12 bases between them. The germline V gene has CDR1 MNHNS and CDR2 SASEGT. The CDR3 is 15 residues long. The DNA for the CDR3 is TGTGCCAGCAGTGAATCAAGCGGATGGACAGATACGCAGTATTTT. It encodes CASSESSGWTDTQYF.

The CDR3 nucleotides are TGCGCCAGCAGCCATACCAGCGGGAGTGGGGCCAACGTCCTGACTTTC. Its translation is CASSHTSGSGANVLTF. The chain combines TRBV4-1 with TRBJ2-6, with 8 positions matching TRBD2. The CDR3 totals 16 residues. After removal of 3 bases from V and 3 bases from J, the junction contained 4 bases not matched to a gene. The germline gives CDR1 MGHRA, CDR2 YSYEKL.